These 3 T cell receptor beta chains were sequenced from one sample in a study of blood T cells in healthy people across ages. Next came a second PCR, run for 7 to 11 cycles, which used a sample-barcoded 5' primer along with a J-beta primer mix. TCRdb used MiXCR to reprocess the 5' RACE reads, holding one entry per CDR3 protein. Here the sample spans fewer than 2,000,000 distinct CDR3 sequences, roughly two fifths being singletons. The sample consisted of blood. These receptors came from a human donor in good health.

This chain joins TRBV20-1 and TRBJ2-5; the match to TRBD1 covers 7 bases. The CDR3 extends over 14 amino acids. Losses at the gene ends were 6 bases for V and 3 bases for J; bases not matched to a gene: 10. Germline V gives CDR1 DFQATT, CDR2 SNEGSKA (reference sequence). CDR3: CSAQRQGREETQYF. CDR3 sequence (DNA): TGCAGTGCCCAGCGACAGGGAAGGGAAGAGACCCAGTACTTC.

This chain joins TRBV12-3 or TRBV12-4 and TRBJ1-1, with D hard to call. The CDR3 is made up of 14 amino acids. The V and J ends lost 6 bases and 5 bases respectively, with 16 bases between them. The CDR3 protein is CASSLHLWDTEAFF. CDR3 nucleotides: TGTGCCAGCAGCCTACACCTGTGGGATACTGAAGCTTTCTTT.

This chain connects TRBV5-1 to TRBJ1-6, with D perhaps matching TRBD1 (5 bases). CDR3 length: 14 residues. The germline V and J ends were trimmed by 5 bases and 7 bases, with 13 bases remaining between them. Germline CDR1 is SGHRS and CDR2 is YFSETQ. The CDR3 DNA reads TGCGCCAGCAGTTCGGGACGGCGGAATTCACCCCTCCACTTT. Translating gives CASSSGRRNSPLHF. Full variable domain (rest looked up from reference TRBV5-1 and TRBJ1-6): KAGVTQTPRYLIKTRGQQVTLSCSPISGHRSVSWYQQTPGQGLQFLFEYFSETQRNKGNFPGRFSGRQFSNSRSEMNVSTLELGDSALYLCASSSGRRNSPLHFGNGTRLTVT.